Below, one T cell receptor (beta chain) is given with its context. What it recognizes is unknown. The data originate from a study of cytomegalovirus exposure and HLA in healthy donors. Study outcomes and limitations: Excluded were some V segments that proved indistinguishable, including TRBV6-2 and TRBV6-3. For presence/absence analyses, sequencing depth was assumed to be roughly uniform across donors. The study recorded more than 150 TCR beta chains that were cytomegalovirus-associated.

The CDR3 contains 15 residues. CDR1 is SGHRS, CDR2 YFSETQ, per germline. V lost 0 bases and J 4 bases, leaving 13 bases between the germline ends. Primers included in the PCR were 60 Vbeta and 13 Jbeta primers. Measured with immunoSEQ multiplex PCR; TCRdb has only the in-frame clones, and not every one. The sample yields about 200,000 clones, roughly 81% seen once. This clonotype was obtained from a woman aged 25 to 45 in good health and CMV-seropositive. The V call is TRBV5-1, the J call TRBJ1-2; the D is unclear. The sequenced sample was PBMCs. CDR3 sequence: CASSLAGRSSYGYTF. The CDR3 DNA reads TGCGCCAGCAGCTTGGCCGGCCGGAGTAGCTATGGCTACACCTTC.